The 20 T cell receptor beta chains given below trace back to one sample, sequenced in a study of T cell repertoires in cytomegalovirus infection. No cognate antigen is known for these TCRs. TCRdb fed the reads into MiXCR, producing one record per CDR3 protein. This table holds about 570,000 distinct CDR3 sequences, approximately 40% found once. Specimen: cultured PBMCs, collected from culture after CMV antigen stimulation. The receptor source for this set is a human donor in good health (CMV status not recorded). Some clones in this sample may be carry-over from other donors' samples.

The V and J genes are TRBV5-1 and TRBJ2-5; TRBD2 aligns across 7 bases. J was trimmed by 2 bases and V by 3 bases; bases with no gene match: 7. This CDR3 comprises 15 residues. Germline-derived CDR1 and CDR2 are SGHRS and YFSETQ. CDR3 residues: CASSSWGGKQETQYF. CDR3 nucleotides: TGCGCCAGCAGCTCTTGGGGGGGTAAACAAGAGACCCAGTACTTC.

This clonotype has a count of ten or more. The chain carries TRBV7-9 and TRBJ1-3; D remains unclear. Germline CDR1 and CDR2: SEHNR and FQNEAQ (reference sequence). CDR3 length: 12 residues. V was cut by 5 bases and J by 3 bases, with 5 bases left in between. CDR3 amino acids: CASSVNGNTIYF. CDR3 in DNA: TGTGCCAGCAGCGTAAATGGAAACACCATATATTTT.

In this sample, this clonotype turned up a few times. This rearrangement joins TRBV20-1 to TRBJ2-2, with 9 nucleotides matching TRBD2. The trim removed 3 bases at V and 6 bases at J, leaving 8 bases unmatched. The CDR3 contains 15 residues. Germline V lookup: CDR1 DFQATT, CDR2 SNEGSKA (reference sequence). CDR3 coding DNA: TGCAGTGCTAGGGATAGCGGGAGCAGCGCCGGGGAGCTGTTTTTT. Protein: CSARDSGSSAGELFF.

CDR3: CASSPGTGRYYEQYF. CDR3 nucleotides: TGTGCCAGCAGCCCCGGGACAGGGAGATACTACGAGCAGTACTTC. The chain employs TRBV5-6 and TRBJ2-7; 9 bases are shared with TRBD1. CDR1 and CDR2 (germline): SGHDT, YYEEEE. Trimming removed 4 bases from V and 3 bases from J; junction bases left unmatched: 8. The CDR3 covers 15 residues.

This clonotype turned up a few times. V is TRBV7-2 and J is TRBJ1-1; D remains unclear. Germline CDR1 and CDR2: SGHTA and FQGNSA. V dropped 2 bases and J dropped 3 bases, with 10 bases sitting between them. The CDR3 totals 14 residues. The DNA of the CDR3 is TGTGCCAGCAGCTTATTGGGGAAGGACACTGAAGCTTTCTTT. It translates to CASSLLGKDTEAFF.

The rearrangement uses TRBV6-2 or TRBV6-3 and TRBJ2-7; 7 positions match TRBD2. This CDR3 has 13 residues. V dropped 5 bases and J dropped 4; count of bases not matched to a gene: 5. CDR1 is MNHEY, CDR2 SVGEGT, per germline. The CDR3, as DNA: TGTGCCAGCAGTCCAACTAGCGTTTACGAGCAGTACTTC. Its protein product is CASSPTSVYEQYF.

This clonotype has only a few counts. This sequence joins TRBV11-2 and TRBJ2-3, with 10 bases identical to TRBD1. The CDR3 is made up of 16 amino acids. Trimming removed 3 bases from V and 3 bases from J; junction bases left unmatched: 6. The V gene's germline CDR1 is SGHAT and CDR2 FQNNGV. The CDR3 spells CASSFGRQGATDTQYF. The CDR3 DNA sequence: TGTGCCAGCAGCTTTGGTCGACAGGGGGCTACAGATACGCAGTATTTT.

The chain has TRBV4-1 and TRBJ2-3, with 12 bases aligning to TRBD1. CDR3 length: 16 amino acids. V gave up 5 bases and J gave up 4 bases; unmatched junction bases: 7. Germline V lookup: CDR1 MGHRA, CDR2 YSYEKL. CDR3 region: CASSFPGTGGADTQYF. In DNA form, the CDR3 reads TGCGCCAGCAGCTTTCCAGGGACAGGGGGCGCAGATACGCAGTATTTT.

The chain recombines TRBV6-5 with TRBJ1-6; D ambiguous. Germline V lookup: CDR1 MNHEY, CDR2 SVGAGI. CDR3 length: 13 residues. V was pared by 7 bases and J by 7 bases, with 11 bases between. The CDR3, as DNA: TGTGCCAGCATTCGGCAGATAAATTCACCCCTCCACTTT. Its translation is CASIRQINSPLHF.

This rearrangement joins TRBV5-1 to TRBJ1-4, with 7 bases matching TRBD1. The length of the CDR3 is 15 residues. J lost 7 bases, V lost 0 bases, and 6 bases had no gene match. The germline gives CDR1 SGHRS, CDR2 YFSETQ. CDR3 residues: CASSLAGTEFEKLFF. CDR3 coding DNA: TGCGCCAGCAGCTTGGCCGGGACAGAGTTTGAAAAACTGTTTTTT.

A single count supports this clonotype. V usage is TRBV7-2 and J usage is TRBJ2-1, with D unresolved. V lost 5 bases and J lost 7, with 12 bases in between. The germline CDR1 and CDR2 sequences are SGHTA and FQGNSA. This CDR3 has 13 amino acids. This CDR3 reads CASSAIRQNEQFF. CDR3 sequence (DNA): TGTGCCAGCAGCGCTATCAGGCAAAATGAGCAGTTCTTC.

The rearrangement joins TRBV6-5 to TRBJ1-1; D unresolved. CDR1 is MNHEY and CDR2 is SVGAGI in the germline V gene. The ends were cut back, 8 bases at V and 8 bases at J, with 15 bases in the middle. The CDR3 contains 12 residues. The CDR3 is CASRPAPGEAFF. The CDR3, as DNA: TGTGCCAGCCGCCCGGCCCCTGGGGAAGCTTTCTTT.

The sample holds a few counts of this clonotype. V is TRBV18 and J is TRBJ2-7; TRBD1 is a possible D gene (6 bases). Trimming cost V 3 bases and J 5 bases, with 11 bases left between them. CDR3 length equals 13 residues. The germline V gene encodes CDR1 KGHSH and CDR2 LQKENI. The CDR3 DNA sequence: TGTGCCAGCTCACCGCGGAAGGGGGACGAGCAGTACTTC. Encoded protein: CASSPRKGDEQYF.

This clonotype came up a few times. J is TRBJ2-1 and V is TRBV6-6; the match to TRBD2 covers 11 bases. The V segment lost 2 bases and the J segment 4 bases; nucleotides outside the gene matches: 7. CDR3 size: 17 residues. Germline CDR1 and CDR2: MNHNY and SVGAGI (reference sequence). Here the CDR3 DNA reads TGTGCCAGCAGTTACCCCTCCGGGACTAGCGGATACAATGAGCAGTTCTTC. This translates into CASSYPSGTSGYNEQFF.

The chain carries TRBV7-2 and TRBJ1-1, with D uncertain. This CDR3 contains 14 residues. V was trimmed by 1 base and J by 1 base, leaving 7 bases between them. CDR1 is SGHTA, CDR2 FQGNSA, per germline. CDR3 DNA: TGTGCCAGCAGCTTAGATCCAGAGAACACTGAAGCTTTCTTT. The encoded protein is CASSLDPENTEAFF.

This clonotype was detected only a few times. This chain joins TRBV7-6 and TRBJ2-1; possible D gene TRBD1, 6 bases. The CDR3 has 14 residues. The germline gives CDR1 SGHVS, CDR2 FNYEAQ. Trimming pared 6 bases from V and 5 bases from J, leaving 14 bases between. CDR3: CASSFHREHNEQFF. For the CDR3, the DNA is TGTGCCAGCAGTTTCCACAGGGAGCACAATGAGCAGTTCTTC.

This clonotype was seen repeatedly, ten times or more. The chain uses TRBV7-2 and TRBJ2-1; 10 nucleotides agree with TRBD2. Germline trimming cut 3 bases from V and 6 bases from J; bases unmatched to any gene: 5. Germline values: CDR1 SGHTA, CDR2 FQGNSA. This CDR3 spans 15 amino acids. Here the CDR3 reads CASSFTAGGLNEQFF. Written as DNA, the CDR3 is TGTGCCAGCAGCTTCACAGCGGGGGGGCTCAATGAGCAGTTCTTC.

This clonotype was seen only a few times. The V and J genes are TRBV20-1 and TRBJ1-3; 7 bases agree with TRBD1. Per germline, CDR1 DFQATT and CDR2 SNEGSKA (reference sequence). The CDR3 is 12 residues long. J lost 7 bases, V lost 4 bases, and 4 bases had no gene match. The CDR3 region is CSATTTGNTIYF. The CDR3 DNA reads as TGCAGTGCTACTACGACAGGGAACACCATATATTTT.

The chain couples TRBV12-3 or TRBV12-4 to TRBJ2-3; 7 bases fit TRBD2. V trimming: 7 bases; J trimming: 3 bases; junction bases outside the gene matches: 10. The length of the CDR3 is 15 residues. Here the CDR3 DNA reads TGTGCCAGCACCCATTCGGGGGGACTGACAGATACGCAGTATTTT. This translates into CASTHSGGLTDTQYF.

This clonotype appeared a few times. The chain uses TRBV19 and TRBJ2-1; 7 bases fit TRBD1. J was trimmed by 8 bases and V by 3 bases; bases with no gene match: 16. CDR3 size: 17 residues. The germline V gene encodes CDR1 LNHDA and CDR2 SQIVND (reference sequence). CDR3 region: CASSMAGTGALGDEQFF. The CDR3 nucleotides read TGTGCCAGTAGTATGGCGGGTACAGGGGCACTCGGCGATGAGCAGTTCTTC.